This TCR beta chain was found in a study of blood T cell repertoires in COVID-19. At the level of the study: From the United States, Italy and Spain came samples of acute and convalescent COVID-19. In each case, the material was cDNA or gDNA derived from T cells, B-cell-depleted T cells, or PBMCs.

In the authors' methods: Amplification of reference gene primers was used by the study to estimate nucleated cell counts. Sequencing used immunoSEQ multiplex PCR; TCRdb keeps in-frame clones, though not all of them. V, J and clone size are those of that table, while D and trimming were read from the DNA. This sample has about 140,000 clones, with roughly 85% found just once. Germline lookup yields CDR1 SGHDT and CDR2 YYEEEE. The CDR3 is made up of 15 amino acids. The V gene lost 0 bases and the J gene lost 1 base, with 8 bases spanning the gap. The gene calls are TRBV5-6 and TRBJ2-1; D gene ambiguous. This clonotype was sampled from a man aged 50 to 60 with acute or convalescent COVID-19. The sequenced sample was peripheral blood. The CDR3 is CASSLVTTSYNEQFF. Here the CDR3 DNA reads TGTGCCAGCAGCTTGGTCACGACATCCTACAATGAGCAGTTCTTC.